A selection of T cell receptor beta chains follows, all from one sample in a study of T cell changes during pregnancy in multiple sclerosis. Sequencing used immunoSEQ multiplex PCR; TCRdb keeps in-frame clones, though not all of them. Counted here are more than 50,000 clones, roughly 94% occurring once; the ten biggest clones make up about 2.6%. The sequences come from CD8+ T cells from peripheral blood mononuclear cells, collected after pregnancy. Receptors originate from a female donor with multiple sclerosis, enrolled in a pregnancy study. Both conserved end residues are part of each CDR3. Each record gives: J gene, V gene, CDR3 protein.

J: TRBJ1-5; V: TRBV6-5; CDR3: CASSYGGYQPQHF
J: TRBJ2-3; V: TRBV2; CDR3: CASVSTDTQYF
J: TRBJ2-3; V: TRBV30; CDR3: CAFHTDTQYF
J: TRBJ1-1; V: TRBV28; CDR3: CALQGQMNTEAFF
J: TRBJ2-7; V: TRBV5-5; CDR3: CASSQGNRDISYEQYF
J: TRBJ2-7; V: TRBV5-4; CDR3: CASSYVGEGEYF
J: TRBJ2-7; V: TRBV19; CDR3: CASKGGQTYEQYF
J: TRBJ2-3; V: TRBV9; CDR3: CASSTGLAGSGDTQYF
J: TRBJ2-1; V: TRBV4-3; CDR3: CASSQGAGTFYYNEQFF
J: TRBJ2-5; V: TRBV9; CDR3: CASSDSDRDQETQYF
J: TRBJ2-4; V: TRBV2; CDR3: CASSEALGGNIQYF
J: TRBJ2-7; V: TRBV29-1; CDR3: CSVANRGRSYEQYF
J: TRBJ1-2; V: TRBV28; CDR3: CASSPRTENWRGYTF
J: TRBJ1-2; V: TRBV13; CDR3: CASSLEQGRRGYTF
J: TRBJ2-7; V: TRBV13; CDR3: CASSSLGHVGEQYF
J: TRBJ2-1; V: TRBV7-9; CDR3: CASSRSLGLASYNEQFF
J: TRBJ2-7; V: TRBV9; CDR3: CASSAAGEGTYEQYF
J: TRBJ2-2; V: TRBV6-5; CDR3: CASTPDSTGELFF
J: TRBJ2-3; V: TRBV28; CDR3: CASSSLLVHTQYF
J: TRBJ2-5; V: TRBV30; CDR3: CAWSPRGSKETQYF
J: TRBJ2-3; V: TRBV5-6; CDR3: CASSLVPAGLSTDTQYF
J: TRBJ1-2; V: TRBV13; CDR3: CASSANPGVANYGYTF
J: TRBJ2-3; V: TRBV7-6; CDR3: CASSLDPRASTDTQYF
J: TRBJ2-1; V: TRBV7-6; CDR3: CASSPLAGKGIEQFF
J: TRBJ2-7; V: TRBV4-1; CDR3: CASSQGSGTGIYEQYF
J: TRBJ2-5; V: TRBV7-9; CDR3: CASSLGTAGTQYF
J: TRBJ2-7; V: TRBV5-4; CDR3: CASSSGQNSYEQYF
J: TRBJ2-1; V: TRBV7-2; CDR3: CASSLEPSGGEQFF
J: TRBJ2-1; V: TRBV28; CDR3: CASSLGAGAGENEQFF
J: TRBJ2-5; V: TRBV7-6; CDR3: CASSLDRARAKETQYF
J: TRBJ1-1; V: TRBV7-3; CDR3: CASSLTGNTEAFF
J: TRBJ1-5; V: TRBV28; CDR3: CASSARTDNQPQHF
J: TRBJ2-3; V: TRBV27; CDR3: CASSLGPFITDTQYF
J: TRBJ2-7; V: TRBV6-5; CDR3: CASRFRGPYEQYF
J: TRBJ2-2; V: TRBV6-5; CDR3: CASSYSPGGSAGELFF
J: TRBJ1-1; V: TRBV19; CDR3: CASGGAEAFF
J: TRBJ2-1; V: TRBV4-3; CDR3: CASSPGTSGYNEQFF
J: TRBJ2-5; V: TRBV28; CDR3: CASSSAGLGQETQYF
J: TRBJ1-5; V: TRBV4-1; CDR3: CASSQWTDGNQPQHF
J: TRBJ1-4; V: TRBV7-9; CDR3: CASRQGTNEKLFF
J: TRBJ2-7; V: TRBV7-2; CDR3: CASSYSSGAYEQYF
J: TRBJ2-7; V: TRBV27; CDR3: CASSLTTTVSEQYF
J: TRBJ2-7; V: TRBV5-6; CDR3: CASSFGPGSYEQYF
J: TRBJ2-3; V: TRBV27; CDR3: CASSTLRQGGDTQYF